This T cell receptor beta chain comes out of a study of blood T cell repertoires in COVID-19. Looking at the study overall: COVID-19 samples collected from the United States, Italy and Spain covered acute and convalescent phases. T cells, B-cell-depleted T cells, or PBMCs provided the cDNA or gDNA that served as material.

Measured with immunoSEQ multiplex PCR; TCRdb has only the in-frame clones, and not every one. Here the sample spans more than 110,000 clones, around nine tenths being singletons. Germline V gene data show CDR1 as SQVTM and CDR2 as ANQGSEA. The CDR3 runs to 13 residues. The trim removed 4 bases at V and 7 bases at J, leaving 2 bases unmatched. The TCR sequence derives from a human donor in a cohort sampled during active COVID-19. The chain joins TRBV29-1 to TRBJ2-1; 12 nucleotides align to TRBD1. Sequencing used peripheral blood. This chain's CDR3 is CSVGDRGRNEQFF. CDR3 in DNA: TGCAGCGTTGGGGACAGGGGGCGGAATGAGCAGTTCTTC.